This T cell receptor beta chain was obtained from a study of blood T cells in healthy people across ages. Together with a sample-barcoded 5' primer, a J-beta primer mix was included in a second PCR lasting roughly 6 to 12 cycles. MiXCR was run by TCRdb on the 5' RACE reads, yielding one entry per CDR3 protein. Seen here are about 1,800,000 distinct CDR3 sequences, roughly 28% observed once, and the top ten hold roughly 8%. This clonotype was observed many times. The CDR3 runs 13 residues. Trimming removed 3 bases from V and 2 bases from J, with 10 bases in between. Germline V gene lookup returns CDR1 DFQATT and CDR2 SNEGSKA (reference sequence).

The V gene is TRBV20-1, the J gene TRBJ2-5; D gene uncertain. This TCR was sampled from a woman younger than 45 in good health. Material for sequencing was blood. DNA for the CDR3: TGCAGTGCTAGTCGCCAGAGACAAGAGACCCAGTACTTC. It specifies CSASRQRQETQYF.